The clone carrying this T cell receptor (beta chain) was seen at least ten times. Its antigen is still unknown. The entry originates in a study of T-cell memory formation after mild COVID-19. About the study: Across donors, TCR clusters were largely donor specific.

Study-level points and caveats: Shrinking CD4+ clones were chiefly CM and EM; CD8+ ones were chiefly EMRA. Proof of SARS-CoV-2 specificity was absent for the second-wave clones that crested on day 37. Several responding clones turned up in pre-infection memory, indicating that cross-reactive memory may have taken part.

TCRdb processed the 5' RACE reads anew with MiXCR; each CDR3 protein has one entry. The sample yields 50,000 or so distinct CDR3 sequences, 9.3% seen once. Germline V gene lookup returns CDR1 SGHTA and CDR2 FQGNSA. V was cut by 7 bases and J by 1 base, with 13 bases left in between. CDR3 length: 14 residues. V is TRBV7-2 and J is TRBJ2-5; a possible D gene is TRBD2 (6 bases). The receptor comes from an adult woman who had mild COVID-19 (a few samples of this study predate the infection). Cell type and time point are not known. The sequencing input was PBMCs or a T cell subset sorted from them (not recorded which). The chain's CDR3 is CASTSSRGQETQYF. The CDR3 DNA sequence: TGTGCCAGCACCTCCTCGCGGGGCCAAGAGACCCAGTACTTC. Full variable domain (remainder filled in from reference TRBV7-2 and TRBJ2-5): GAGVSQSPSNKVTEKGKDVELRCDPISGHTALYWYRQSLGQGLEFLIYFQGNSAPDKSGLPSDRFSAERTGGSVSTLTIQRTQQEDSAVYLCASTSSRGQETQYFGPGTRLLVL.